The 29 T cell receptor beta chains listed next were all sequenced from one sample in a study of cytomegalovirus exposure and HLA in healthy donors. The PCR made use of 60 Vbeta and 13 Jbeta primers. Clones were read by immunoSEQ multiplex PCR, and TCRdb kept only the in-frame ones, dropping some. The sample includes more than 40,000 clones. Specimen: PBMCs. The source is a woman aged 35 to 49 in good health and CMV-seronegative.

The rearrangement links TRBV28 to TRBJ2-7; 7 nucleotides line up with TRBD1. The V and J ends lost 7 bases and 3 bases, in that order; junction bases with no gene match: 3. The germline V gene encodes CDR1 MDHEN and CDR2 SYDVKM. This CDR3 comprises 12 residues. The CDR3 loop reads CASKGAYYEQYF. CDR3 in DNA: TGTGCCAGCAAGGGGGCGTACTACGAGCAGTACTTC. Looking up the rest from reference TRBV28 and TRBJ2-7 gives the full variable domain: DVKVTQSSRYLVKRTGEKVFLECVQDMDHENMFWYRQDPGLGLRLIYFSYDVKMKEKGDIPEGYSVSREKKERFSLILESASTNQTSMYLCASKGAYYEQYFGPGTRLTVT.

In nucleotides, the CDR3 is TGCGCCAGTAGACTGAGCGCCATGAACACTGAAGCTTTCTTT. This encodes CASRLSAMNTEAFF. This chain connects TRBV5-1 to TRBJ1-1; unclear D gene. CDR1 is SGHRS and CDR2 is YFSETQ in the germline V gene. This CDR3 is built from 14 residues. Trimming stripped 8 bases from V and 0 bases from J, with 14 bases between.

The chain joins TRBV27 to TRBJ2-1; 7 positions match TRBD2. The CDR3 consists of 16 residues. Unmatched junction bases numbered 7, after V lost 0 bases and J lost 5 bases. The germline V gene has CDR1 MNHEY and CDR2 SMNVEV (reference sequence). CDR3 loop: CASSLSWREIHNEQFF. DNA of the CDR3: TGTGCCAGCAGTTTATCGTGGCGGGAGATCCACAATGAGCAGTTCTTC.

The genes are TRBV2 and TRBJ1-3; weak D call: TRBD1 (6 bases). Germline V gene lookup returns CDR1 SNHLY and CDR2 FYNNEI. V was trimmed by 9 bases and J by 2 bases, leaving 11 bases between them. CDR3 length: 13 amino acids. The CDR3 DNA sequence: TGTGCCAGTGGGGGCAGGGCTGGAAACACCATATATTTT. It codes for CASGGRAGNTIYF.

Note on this clone: One end of the junction varies from germline; a read error may be responsible. The V and J genes are TRBV7-7 and TRBJ2-2; 10 nucleotides line up with TRBD2. The CDR3 is made up of 15 amino acids. Germline V CDR1 and CDR2: SSHAT, FNYEAQ (reference sequence). The CDR3 loop is CASSLASGRPGELFF. The CDR3 region has the DNA TGTGCTAGCAGCTTAGCTAGCGGGAGACCCGGGGAGCTGTTTTTT.

The chain recombines TRBV9 with TRBJ1-1, with D possibly TRBD1 on 5 matching bases. There are 14 residues in the CDR3. Germline values: CDR1 SGDLS, CDR2 YYNGEE. The V end was cut by 1 base, the J end by 4 bases, with 11 bases between. In DNA, the CDR3 is TGTGCCAGCAGCGTATTGGGGGGGGGCACTGAAGCTTTCTTT. Translated: CASSVLGGGTEAFF.

V usage is TRBV28 and J usage is TRBJ2-5; 12 bases match TRBD2. This CDR3 contains 18 residues. CDR1 is MDHEN and CDR2 is SYDVKM in the germline V gene. J lost 0 bases, V lost 3 bases, and 8 bases had no gene match. The DNA for the CDR3 is TGTGCCAGCAGTTTTCCCCCCTGGACTAGCGGGGACCAAGAGACCCAGTACTTC. It codes for CASSFPPWTSGDQETQYF. The variable domain in full, with the rest retrieved from reference TRBV28 and TRBJ2-5, is DVKVTQSSRYLVKRTGEKVFLECVQDMDHENMFWYRQDPGLGLRLIYFSYDVKMKEKGDIPEGYSVSREKKERFSLILESASTNQTSMYLCASSFPPWTSGDQETQYFGPGTRLLVL.

The chain is built from TRBV2 and TRBJ2-7; the D gene is possibly TRBD2 (5 bases). Trimming removed 7 bases from V and 2 bases from J, with 18 bases in between. The CDR3 runs to 15 residues. The germline CDR1 and CDR2 sequences are SNHLY and FYNNEI. The CDR3 is CASTPVWRGTYEQYF. CDR3 sequence (DNA): TGTGCCAGCACCCCGGTCTGGAGAGGGACCTACGAGCAGTACTTC.

This rearrangement joins TRBV6-6 to TRBJ2-1, with 12 positions matching TRBD2. Germline CDR1 is MNHNY and CDR2 is SVGAGI (reference sequence). CDR3 length: 15 amino acids. With 6 bases clipped from V and 4 bases from J, the junction kept 4 bases outside the gene matches. The CDR3 sequence is CASSPSGRGYNEQFF. CDR3 DNA sequence: TGTGCCAGCAGCCCTAGCGGGAGGGGGTACAATGAGCAGTTCTTC.

The chain uses TRBV7-9 and TRBJ2-1, with 10 bases identical to TRBD2. The V segment lost 4 bases and the J segment 0 bases; nucleotides outside the gene matches: 9. The germline gives CDR1 SEHNR, CDR2 FQNEAQ (reference sequence). This CDR3 spans 18 amino acids. CDR3 in amino acids: CASSSPLAGDTSYNEQFF. The CDR3 coding sequence is TGTGCCAGCAGCTCACCCCTAGCGGGGGACACCTCCTACAATGAGCAGTTCTTC.

This chain uses TRBV9 with TRBJ2-3, with D maybe TRBD1 (5 bases). Germline V gene sequence: CDR1 SGDLS, CDR2 YYNGEE. The CDR3 contains 18 residues. The V and J ends lost 3 bases and 0 bases respectively, with 20 bases between them. The CDR3 DNA sequence: TGTGCCAGCAGCGATCGTTTGACAGCGCACCCCAGCACAGATACGCAGTATTTT. This encodes CASSDRLTAHPSTDTQYF. Combining the CDR3 with reference TRBV9 and TRBJ2-3 gives the whole variable domain DSGVTQTPKHLITATGQRVTLRCSPRSGDLSVYWYQQSLDQGLQFLIQYYNGEERAKGNILERFSAQQFPDLHSELNLSSLELGDSALYFCASSDRLTAHPSTDTQYFGPGTRLTVL.

V usage is TRBV7-8 and J usage is TRBJ2-5; no clear D. The CDR3 runs to 11 residues. CDR1 is SGHVS, CDR2 FQNEAQ, per germline. V was cut by 3 bases and J by 5 bases, with 4 bases left in between. In DNA, the CDR3 is TGTGCCAGCAGCTTGAGTGAGACCCAGTACTTC. Protein sequence: CASSLSETQYF.

The chain has TRBV5-8 and TRBJ2-7, with no clear D. Germline CDR1 and CDR2: SGHTS and YDEGEE. The CDR3 contains 12 residues. Trimming cost V 5 bases and J 6 bases, with 12 bases left between them. DNA for the CDR3: TGTGCCAGCAGTGTCTACAGCCTCGAGCAGTACTTC. Its translation is CASSVYSLEQYF.

The chain carries TRBV28 and TRBJ1-5; 7 bases align to TRBD1. The germline V gene has CDR1 MDHEN and CDR2 SYDVKM. Trimming took 5 bases from V and 0 from J; bases not matched to a gene: 7. The CDR3 totals 16 residues. The CDR3 DNA follows: TGTGCCAGCAGTCCCGCGACAGGGTATAGCAATCAGCCCCAGCATTTT. Amino acids: CASSPATGYSNQPQHF.

This sequence joins TRBV11-2 and TRBJ2-7, with D possibly matching TRBD1 (6 bases). Germline V lookup: CDR1 SGHAT, CDR2 FQNNGV. There are 14 residues in the CDR3. Trimming removed 5 bases from V and 4 bases from J, with 15 bases in between. The CDR3 reads CASSLSTGRYEQYF. In DNA form, the CDR3 reads TGTGCCAGCAGCCTCTCTACAGGGCGATACGAGCAGTACTTC.

V usage is TRBV6-6 and J usage is TRBJ1-1, with 7 bases lining up with TRBD1. The germline gives CDR1 MNHNY, CDR2 SVGAGI (reference sequence). This CDR3 is built from 16 residues. J gave up 5 bases and V 0 bases, and 9 bases lay outside the gene matches. The CDR3 DNA reads as TGTGCCAGCAGTTACTCGTTAGAAGGGGGCGGAACTGAAGCTTTCTTT. It codes for CASSYSLEGGGTEAFF.

The DNA of the CDR3 is TGTGCCAGCAGCTCACGACGACAGGGGGCTTACGAGCAGTACTTC. This codes for CASSSRRQGAYEQYF. V and J are TRBV5-6 and TRBJ2-7, with 10 bases that match TRBD1. The V gene's germline CDR1 is SGHDT and CDR2 YYEEEE. The CDR3 has 15 amino acids. V dropped 3 bases and J dropped 4; count of bases not matched to a gene: 7. Drawing the rest from reference TRBV5-6 and TRBJ2-7, the complete variable domain is DAGVTQSPTHLIKTRGQQVTLRCSPKSGHDTVSWYQQALGQGPQFIFQYYEEEERQRGNFPDRFSGHQFPNYSSELNVNALLLGDSALYLCASSSRRQGAYEQYFGPGTRLTVT.

The rearrangement uses TRBV4-1 and TRBJ2-1; 7 bases match TRBD2. The CDR3 has 14 amino acids. The germline CDR1 and CDR2 sequences are MGHRA and YSYEKL. After removal of 1 base from V and 5 bases from J, the junction contained 2 bases not matched to a gene. CDR3 in DNA: TGCGCCAGCAGCCAAGGGACTAGACACAATGAGCAGTTCTTC. It translates to CASSQGTRHNEQFF.

Here the CDR3 reads CASRPAGTTNTGELFF. CDR3 nucleotides: TGTGCCAGCAGGCCCGCCGGGACAACCAACACCGGGGAGCTGTTTTTT. The chain has TRBV4-2 and TRBJ2-2, with D maybe TRBD1 (6 bases). The CDR3 runs 16 residues. V was clipped by 6 bases and J by 2 bases, with 16 bases between them. From germline, CDR1 is LGHNA and CDR2 YNFKEQ.

The J gene is TRBJ2-1, the V gene TRBV4-2, with 10 bases matching TRBD2. Germline V CDR1 and CDR2: LGHNA, YNFKEQ. The V and J ends lost 1 base and 5 bases, in that order; junction bases with no gene match: 11. The CDR3 is 18 residues long. The CDR3 coding sequence is TGTGCCAGCAGCCAAGGGCTAGCGGGAGCGAGAGGAGACAATGAGCAGTTCTTC. The encoded protein is CASSQGLAGARGDNEQFF.

CDR3 residues: CASSQDRGSYNEQFF. The CDR3 DNA sequence: TGCGCCAGCAGCCAGGACAGGGGTTCCTACAATGAGCAGTTCTTC. The rearrangement joins TRBV4-1 to TRBJ2-1; 9 nucleotides match TRBD1. Germline CDR1 and CDR2: MGHRA and YSYEKL. CDR3 size: 15 residues. V gave up 3 bases and J gave up 1 base; unmatched junction bases: 1.

The genes are TRBV2 and TRBJ2-7; D may be TRBD2 (6 bases). The CDR3 totals 14 residues. Germline V gives CDR1 SNHLY, CDR2 FYNNEI. V shed 8 bases and J shed 3 bases, with 17 bases lying between them. The CDR3 reads CASLTSAGFYEQYF. The CDR3 DNA reads TGTGCCAGCCTGACTAGTGCGGGGTTCTACGAGCAGTACTTC.

This rearrangement joins TRBV5-1 to TRBJ2-2; D gene unclear. Trimming left V 4 bases short and J 0 bases short, with 19 bases between. CDR1 and CDR2 from the germline V gene are SGHRS and YFSETQ. CDR3 length equals 18 residues. DNA for the CDR3: TGCGCCAGCAGCACCCCACCGAAAATGCGCGCGAACACCGGGGAGCTGTTTTTT. Its protein product is CASSTPPKMRANTGELFF.

This chain uses TRBV6-5 with TRBJ1-1; the D is unclear. Trimming pared 2 bases from V and 3 bases from J, leaving 13 bases between. CDR1 is MNHEY, CDR2 SVGAGI, per germline. This CDR3 has 15 amino acids. CDR3 amino acids: CASSYSFLGDTEAFF. The CDR3 coding sequence is TGTGCCAGCAGTTACAGTTTTCTCGGGGACACTGAAGCTTTCTTT.

The gene calls are TRBV7-8 and TRBJ2-3; D perhaps matches TRBD2 (6 bases). Germline V gives CDR1 SGHVS, CDR2 FQNEAQ. The CDR3 runs to 20 residues. V was shortened by 0 bases and J by 0 bases, with 22 bases between the two germline ends. The CDR3 is CASSLARRGEGGRSTDTQYF. CDR3 coding DNA: TGTGCCAGCAGCTTAGCACGGCGGGGCGAGGGCGGCCGAAGCACAGATACGCAGTATTTT.

As concerns this clone: Other DNA sequences of this sample code for an identical CDR3. This chain links TRBV29-1 with TRBJ1-2; D is undetermined. The V gene's germline CDR1 is SQVTM and CDR2 ANQGSEA. V lost 5 bases and J lost 3, with 13 bases in between. The CDR3 extends over 13 amino acids. In DNA, the CDR3 is TGCAGCGTTCCTCGCAACAACGACTATGGCTACACCTTC. It specifies CSVPRNNDYGYTF.

The CDR3 region has the DNA TGTGCCAGCAGCTCCCTTAGTCAGCCCCAGCATTTT. Translated, it gives CASSSLSQPQHF. The J gene is TRBJ1-5, the V gene TRBV7-9; D gene uncertain. Trimming left V 4 bases short and J 6 bases short, with 7 bases between. Germline values: CDR1 SEHNR, CDR2 FQNEAQ (reference sequence). The CDR3 is made up of 12 amino acids. The full variable domain, with the rest looked up from reference TRBV7-9 and TRBJ1-5, is DTGVSQNPRHKITKRGQNVTFRCDPISEHNRLYWYRQTLGQGPEFLTYFQNEAQLEKSRLLSDRFSAERPKGSFSTLEIQRTEQGDSAMYLCASSSLSQPQHFGDGTRLSIL.

As to this clone: The conserved final phenylalanine or tryptophan is absent from the CDR3, which likely points to a read error. The chain employs TRBV19 and TRBJ1-1; tentatively, D is TRBD1 (5 bases). With 6 bases removed from V and 7 bases from J, the gap between germline ends came to 12 bases. Germline values: CDR1 LNHDA, CDR2 SQIVND (reference sequence). This CDR3 is 12 amino acids long. The CDR3 coding sequence is TGTGCCAGTAGCCTACTTAGGGGTGAAGCTTTCCTT. Protein sequence: CASSLLRGEAFL.

This sequence joins TRBV11-2 and TRBJ2-6; 10 nucleotides line up with TRBD1. The CDR3 covers 18 residues. Trimming at V came to 4 bases and at J to 1 base, leaving 7 bases not matched to a gene. Germline V gene sequence: CDR1 SGHAT, CDR2 FQNNGV. In DNA, the CDR3 is TGTGCCAGCAGCTCTGTGACAGGGGGCGCTTCTGGGGCCAACGTCCTGACTTTC. Translating gives CASSSVTGGASGANVLTF.